The 18 T cell receptor beta chains below were found in one sample sequenced in a study of regulatory T cells in long-lasting Graves disease. Noted time point: newly diagnosed GD, antithyroid drugs for less than 3 months. Making the TCR library involved RNA that had been extracted from PBMCs. Through Arm-PCR of CDR3 regions and iRepertoire HTBI primers, TCR beta libraries were built. One entry per CDR3 protein, called by TCRdb with MiXCR from the multiplex PCR reads. The sample carries roughly 530,000 distinct CDR3 sequences, 16% recorded once. This sample also belongs to another study, concerning T cells in Graves' hyperthyroidism and ophthalmopathy.

The input for sequencing was peripheral blood mononuclear cells (PBMCs), taken at new diagnosis, from a patient treated with antithyroid drugs. Receptors were obtained from a woman aged 35-65 years with Graves disease.

This clonotype was detected only once. A much larger clone differs from this one at a single base, so this may be a read error. This rearrangement joins TRBV30 to TRBJ1-1; possibly TRBD1 for D (5 bases). This CDR3 spans 13 amino acids. In germline, CDR1 is GTSNPN, CDR2 SVGIG (reference sequence). Trimming took 4 bases from V and 11 from J, leaving 20 bases between them. Written as DNA, the CDR3 is TGTGCCTGGAACATGACAGAACTTAGAAAGGCTTTCTTT. Translated, it gives CAWNMTELRKAFF.

This clonotype has ten or more counts. The gene calls are TRBV2 and TRBJ1-6; 7 bases are a match to TRBD1. The CDR3 loop spans 13 amino acids. The V segment lost 6 bases and the J segment 10 bases; nucleotides outside the gene matches: 6. Germline V gene lookup returns CDR1 SNHLY and CDR2 FYNNEI. The CDR3 region is CASRTGLGSPLHF. CDR3 sequence (DNA): TGTGCCAGCAGGACAGGGTTGGGCTCACCCCTCCACTTT.

This clonotype was seen at least ten times. This chain links TRBV27 with TRBJ1-2; maybe TRBD1 (5 bases). This CDR3 has 14 amino acids. Trimming pared 3 bases from V and 3 bases from J, leaving 11 bases between. CDR1 and CDR2 (germline): MNHEY, SMNVEV (reference sequence). The CDR3 DNA reads as TGTGCCAGCAGTTTTTCCGACAGTTACTATGGCTACACCTTC. Its protein product is CASSFSDSYYGYTF.

Comments on this clonotype: Since a much larger clone is just one base distant, this may be a read error. This chain uses TRBV7-2 with TRBJ2-1; TRBD1 is a possible D gene (5 bases). CDR1 SGHTA and CDR2 FQGNSA come from the germline V gene. The CDR3 has 12 residues. CDR3 in DNA: TGTGCCAGCACTAGGACGGACAATGAGCAGATCTTC. It yields the protein CASTRTDNEQIF.

The J gene is TRBJ2-7, the V gene TRBV5-5, with unresolved D. Per germline, CDR1 SGHKS and CDR2 YYEKEE (reference sequence). V was shortened by 2 bases and J by 0 bases, with 12 bases between the two germline ends. The CDR3 has 15 amino acids. In DNA form, the CDR3 reads TGTGCCAGCAGCTTCACCGACTCCAGCTCCTACGAGCAGTACTTC. Protein product: CASSFTDSSSYEQYF.

In its sample, this clonotype was seen a few times. The V and J genes are TRBV5-6 and TRBJ1-1; D possibly corresponds to TRBD1 (5 bases). The germline CDR1 and CDR2 sequences are SGHDT and YYEEEE. V was cut by 3 bases and J by 4 bases, with 13 bases left in between. The CDR3 covers 14 residues. As DNA, the CDR3 is TGTGCCAGCAGCTGGGGGGGGTCCGCCACTGAAGCTTTCTTT. Its protein is CASSWGGSATEAFF.

This rearrangement joins TRBV12-3 or TRBV12-4 to TRBJ1-3; a possible D gene is TRBD1 (5 bases). CDR3 size: 15 residues. Trimming removed 5 bases from V and 1 base from J, with 12 bases in between. This CDR3 reads CASSGGGGSGNTIYF. Here the CDR3 DNA reads TGTGCCAGCAGTGGCGGCGGGGGGTCTGGAAACACCATATATTTT.

This chain uses TRBV24-1 with TRBJ2-2; D remains ambiguous. Germline CDR1 and CDR2: KGHDR and SFDVKD. Between the trimmed V and J ends, which lost 3 bases and 0 bases, there was a span of 16 bases. This CDR3 is built from 18 residues. CDR3 loop: CATSDPHVDIANTGELFF. CDR3 nucleotide sequence: TGTGCCACCAGTGATCCCCACGTTGACATCGCGAACACCGGGGAGCTGTTTTTT.

This clonotype was seen only a few times. The CDR3, as DNA: TGCGCCAGCAGCTTGCGGGGTCCCGGGGACGAGCAGTACTTC. It encodes CASSLRGPGDEQYF. The V gene is TRBV5-1, the J gene TRBJ2-7; perhaps TRBD2 as D (5 bases). The ends were cut back, 1 base at V and 5 bases at J, with 13 bases in the middle. The germline V gene has CDR1 SGHRS and CDR2 YFSETQ. CDR3 length equals 14 residues.

This clonotype has a handful of counts. J is TRBJ2-1 and V is TRBV29-1; 7 bases map to TRBD2. CDR3 size: 14 residues. Germline V CDR1 and CDR2: SQVTM, ANQGSEA. J was trimmed by 0 bases and V by 6 bases; bases with no gene match: 5. The CDR3 bases are TGCAGCGTCCAGGGACTAAGCTCCTACAATGAGCAGTTCTTC. The encoded protein is CSVQGLSSYNEQFF.

This clonotype has more than one count but fewer than ten. This chain connects TRBV7-2 to TRBJ1-1; D is unresolved. This CDR3 region has 15 residues. V was trimmed by 1 base and J by 0 bases, leaving 9 bases between them. The germline gives CDR1 SGHTA, CDR2 FQGNSA. CDR3 nucleotide sequence: TGTGCCAGCAGCTTAGAAAGGGTGGTGAACACTGAAGCTTTCTTT. It encodes CASSLERVVNTEAFF. The complete variable domain, with remaining parts taken from reference TRBV7-2 and TRBJ1-1, reads GAGVSQSPSNKVTEKGKDVELRCDPISGHTALYWYRQSLGQGLEFLIYFQGNSAPDKSGLPSDRFSAERTGGSVSTLTIQRTQQEDSAVYLCASSLERVVNTEAFFGQGTRLTVV.

The chain uses TRBV5-5 and TRBJ1-5; TRBD1 might be the D (5 bases). CDR1 SGHKS and CDR2 YYEKEE come from the germline V gene (reference sequence). V was trimmed by 2 bases and J by 7 bases, leaving 13 bases between them. The CDR3 has 14 residues. CDR3 loop: CASSFYPGIQPQHF. In DNA, the CDR3 is TGTGCCAGCAGCTTCTACCCAGGGATCCAGCCCCAGCATTTT.

The chain is built from TRBV12-5 and TRBJ1-5; 7 bases line up with TRBD1. V gave up 1 base and J gave up 9 bases; unmatched junction bases: 12. The length of the CDR3 is 16 residues. The germline gives CDR1 LGHNT, CDR2 FRNRAP. This chain's CDR3 is CASGLDPGQRSRPQHF. In nucleotides, the CDR3 is TGTGCTAGTGGTTTGGATCCGGGACAGCGTTCGAGGCCCCAGCATTTT.

This clonotype was counted ten times or more. The V call is TRBV27, the J call TRBJ1-1; tentative D call: TRBD1 (6 bases). CDR3 length: 15 amino acids. V was clipped by 5 bases and J by 11 bases, with 24 bases between them. The germline CDR1 and CDR2 sequences are MNHEY and SMNVEV (reference sequence). The CDR3 DNA reads as TGTGCCAGCAGTCGGCACCGGGACATTTCGAAGGGGGCTTTCTTT. Its translation is CASSRHRDISKGAFF.

In its sample, this clonotype was seen many times. The chain has TRBV20-1 and TRBJ2-3, with 11 bases aligning to TRBD2. V was clipped by 3 bases and J by 0 bases; unmatched bases: 2. The CDR3 is 15 residues long. Germline values: CDR1 DFQATT, CDR2 SNEGSKA (reference sequence). The CDR3 spells CSASRTSGSTDTQYF. As DNA, the CDR3 is TGCAGTGCTAGTAGGACTAGCGGGAGCACAGATACGCAGTATTTT.

This clonotype was seen repeatedly, ten times or more. This chain joins TRBV12-3 or TRBV12-4 and TRBJ2-2; D tentatively fits TRBD1 or TRBD2 (5 bases each). V was cut by 4 bases and J by 1 base, with 16 bases left in between. The CDR3 runs 17 residues. CDR3 DNA sequence: TGTGCCAGCAGTTCATGGACCGGGACCATGAACACCGGGGAGCTGTTTTTT. This codes for CASSSWTGTMNTGELFF.

Concerning this clonotype: This could be a read error, since a much larger clone is one nucleotide away. The CDR3, as DNA: TGTGCCAGCAGCTGGGGGACAGATGAAGCTTTCTTT. Protein: CASSWGTDEAFF. The rearrangement links TRBV5-4 to TRBJ1-1; 7 nucleotides agree with TRBD1. With 3 bases clipped from V and 7 bases from J, the junction kept 3 bases outside the gene matches. Germline V gene sequence: CDR1 SGHNT, CDR2 YYREEE (reference sequence). This CDR3 is built from 12 residues.

Remarks on this clonotype: One base away lies a much larger clone, so this may be a sequencing read error. The chain uses TRBV30 and TRBJ1-5, with D uncertain. The CDR3 spans 13 residues. Per the germline V gene, CDR1 is GTSNPN and CDR2 is SVGIG (reference sequence). In DNA, the CDR3 is TGTGCCTCCGGGATCCATAGCAATCAGCCCCGGCATTTT. Translated, it gives CASGIHSNQPRHF.